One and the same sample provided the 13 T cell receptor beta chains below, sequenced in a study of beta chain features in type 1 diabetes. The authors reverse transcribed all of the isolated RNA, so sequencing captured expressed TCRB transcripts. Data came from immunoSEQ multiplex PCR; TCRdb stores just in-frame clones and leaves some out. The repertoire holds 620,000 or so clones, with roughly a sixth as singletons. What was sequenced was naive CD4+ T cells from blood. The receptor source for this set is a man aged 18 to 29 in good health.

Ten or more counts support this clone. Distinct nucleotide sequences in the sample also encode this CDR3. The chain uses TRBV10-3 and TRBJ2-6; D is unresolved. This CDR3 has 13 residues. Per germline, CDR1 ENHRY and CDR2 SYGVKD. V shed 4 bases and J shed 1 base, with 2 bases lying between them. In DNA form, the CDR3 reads TGTGCCATCAGTGGTTCTGGGGCCAACGTCCTGACTTTC. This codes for CAISGSGANVLTF.

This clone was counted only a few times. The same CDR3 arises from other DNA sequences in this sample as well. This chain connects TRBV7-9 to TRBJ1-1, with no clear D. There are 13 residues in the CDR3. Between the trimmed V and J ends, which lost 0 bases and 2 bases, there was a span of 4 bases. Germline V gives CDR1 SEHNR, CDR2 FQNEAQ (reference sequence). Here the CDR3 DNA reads TGTGCCAGCAGCTTAGCAGGAAACACTGAAGCTTTCTTT. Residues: CASSLAGNTEAFF.

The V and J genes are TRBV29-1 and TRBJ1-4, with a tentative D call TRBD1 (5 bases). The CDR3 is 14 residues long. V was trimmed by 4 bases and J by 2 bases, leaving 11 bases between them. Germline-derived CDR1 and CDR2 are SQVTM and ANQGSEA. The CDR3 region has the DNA TGCAGCGTTGGTACGGGACGGACTAATGAAAAACTGTTTTTT. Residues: CSVGTGRTNEKLFF.

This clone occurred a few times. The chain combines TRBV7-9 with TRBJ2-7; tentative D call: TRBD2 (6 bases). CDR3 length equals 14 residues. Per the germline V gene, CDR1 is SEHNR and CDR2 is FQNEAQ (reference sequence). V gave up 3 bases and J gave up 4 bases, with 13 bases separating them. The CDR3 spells CASSFLAAGYEQYF. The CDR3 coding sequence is TGTGCCAGCAGCTTTCTTGCTGCGGGGTACGAGCAGTACTTC. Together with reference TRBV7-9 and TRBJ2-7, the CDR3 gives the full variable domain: DTGVSQNPRHKITKRGQNVTFRCDPISEHNRLYWYRQTLGQGPEFLTYFQNEAQLEKSRLLSDRFSAERPKGSFSTLEIQRTEQGDSAMYLCASSFLAAGYEQYFGPGTRLTVT.

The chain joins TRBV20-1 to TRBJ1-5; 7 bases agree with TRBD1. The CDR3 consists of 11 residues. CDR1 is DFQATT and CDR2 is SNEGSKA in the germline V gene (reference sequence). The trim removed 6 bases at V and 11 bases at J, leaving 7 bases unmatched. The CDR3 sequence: CSAAPGTAQHF. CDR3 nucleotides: TGCAGTGCCGCCCCCGGGACAGCCCAGCATTTT.

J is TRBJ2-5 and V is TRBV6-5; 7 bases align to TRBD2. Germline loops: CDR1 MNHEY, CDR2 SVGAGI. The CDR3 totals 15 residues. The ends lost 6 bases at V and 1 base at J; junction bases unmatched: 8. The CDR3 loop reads CASRPRGVRQETQYF. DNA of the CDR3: TGTGCCAGCAGACCCCGGGGGGTACGCCAAGAGACCCAGTACTTC.

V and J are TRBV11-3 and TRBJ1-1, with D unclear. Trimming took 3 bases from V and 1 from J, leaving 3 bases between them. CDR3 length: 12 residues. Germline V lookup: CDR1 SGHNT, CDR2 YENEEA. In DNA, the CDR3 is TGTGCCAGCAGCTTTCGGAACACTGAAGCTTTCTTT. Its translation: CASSFRNTEAFF.

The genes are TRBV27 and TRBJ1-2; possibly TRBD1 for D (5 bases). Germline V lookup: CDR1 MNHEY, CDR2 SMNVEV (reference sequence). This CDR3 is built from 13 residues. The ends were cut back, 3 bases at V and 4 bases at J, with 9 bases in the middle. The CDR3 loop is CASSFRGGYGYTF. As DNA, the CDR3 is TGTGCCAGCAGTTTTAGGGGCGGCTATGGCTACACCTTC.

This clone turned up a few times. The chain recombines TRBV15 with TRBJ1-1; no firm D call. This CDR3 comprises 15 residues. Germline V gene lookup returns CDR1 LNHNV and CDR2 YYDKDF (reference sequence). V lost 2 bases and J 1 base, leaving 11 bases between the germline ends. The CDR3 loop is CATSRHREKNTEAFF. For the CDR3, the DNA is TGTGCCACCAGCAGACACCGGGAGAAGAACACTGAAGCTTTCTTT. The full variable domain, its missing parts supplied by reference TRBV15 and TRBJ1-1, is DAMVIQNPRYQVTQFGKPVTLSCSQTLNHNVMYWYQQKSSQAPKLLFHYYDKDFNNEADTPDNFQSRRPNTSFCFLDIRSPGLGDTAMYLCATSRHREKNTEAFFGQGTRLTVV.

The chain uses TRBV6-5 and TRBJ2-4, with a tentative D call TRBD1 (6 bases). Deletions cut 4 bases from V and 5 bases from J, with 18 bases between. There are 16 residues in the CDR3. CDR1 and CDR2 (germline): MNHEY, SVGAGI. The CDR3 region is CASSLGPVRGQNIQYF. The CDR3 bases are TGTGCCAGCAGTTTGGGGCCGGTCAGGGGCCAAAACATTCAGTACTTC.

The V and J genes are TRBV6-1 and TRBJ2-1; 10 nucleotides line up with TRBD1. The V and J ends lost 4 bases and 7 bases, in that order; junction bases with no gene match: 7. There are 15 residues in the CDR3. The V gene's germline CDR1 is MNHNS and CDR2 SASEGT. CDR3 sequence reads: CASSVPKGQGNEQFF. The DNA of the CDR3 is TGTGCCAGCAGTGTTCCGAAGGGACAGGGGAATGAGCAGTTCTTC.

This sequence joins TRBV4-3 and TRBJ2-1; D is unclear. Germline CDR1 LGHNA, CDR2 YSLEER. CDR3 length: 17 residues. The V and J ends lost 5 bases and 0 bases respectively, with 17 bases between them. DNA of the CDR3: TGCGCCAGCAGCTCCCGATATGGTCAGAGCTCCTACAATGAGCAGTTCTTC. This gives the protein CASSSRYGQSSYNEQFF.

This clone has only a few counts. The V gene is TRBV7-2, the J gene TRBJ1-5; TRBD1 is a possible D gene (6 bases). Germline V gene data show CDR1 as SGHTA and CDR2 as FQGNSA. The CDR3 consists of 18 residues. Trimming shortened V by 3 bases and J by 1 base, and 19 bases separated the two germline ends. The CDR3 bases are TGTGCCAGCAGCTTTCGGTCCGGGACAAGCGTCAGCAATCAGCCCCAGCATTTT. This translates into CASSFRSGTSVSNQPQHF.